This T cell receptor beta chain was identified in a study of blood T cell repertoires in COVID-19. Turning to the study itself: Whether acute or convalescent, the COVID-19 samples came from the United States, Italy and Spain. Sources were T cells, B-cell-depleted T cells, or PBMCs; the material itself was cDNA or gDNA.

Germline V gene sequence: CDR1 LNHDA, CDR2 SQIVND (reference sequence). This CDR3 spans 15 amino acids. The V end lost 3 bases, the J end lost 3 bases, and 12 bases lay between the germline ends. Only in-frame clones appear in the TCRdb table, and some are missing; sequencing was by immunoSEQ multiplex PCR. The sample gives 30,000 to 40,000 clones, more than 75% of which show up once; around an eighth is in the top ten. The chain combines TRBV19 with TRBJ1-5, with no clear D. The sequenced material came from peripheral blood. This clonotype was sampled from a man aged 55 to 70 with active COVID-19. CDR3 DNA: TGTGCCAGTAGTATCGGCGGAGGGATCAATCAGCCCCAGCATTTT. Encoded protein: CASSIGGGINQPQHF.